This TCR beta chain is drawn from a study of blood T cell repertoires in COVID-19. About the study: Donors in the United States, Italy and Spain gave samples during acute or convalescent COVID-19.

TCRdb's table, derived via immunoSEQ multiplex PCR, lists solely in-frame clones and lacks some. The table shows about 170,000 clones, with about four fifths occurring only once. There are 14 residues in the CDR3. Germline V gives CDR1 LNHDA, CDR2 SQIVND (reference sequence). V was trimmed by 4 bases and J by 5 bases, leaving 13 bases between them. The clonotype originates from a man aged 35-49 years who had recovered from COVID-19. Sequences were obtained from peripheral blood. J is TRBJ2-3 and V is TRBV19; no clear D. CDR3 coding DNA: TGTGCCAGTAGTAAAATACTATTTCGAGATACGCAGTATTTT. Translating it yields CASSKILFRDTQYF.